Below are 2 T cell receptor beta chains sequenced from a single sample in a study of T-cell memory formation after mild COVID-19. TCRdb reanalysed the 5' RACE reads using MiXCR and keeps one entry per CDR3 protein. The table lists around 250,000 distinct CDR3 sequences, around 10% of them singletons. What was sequenced was PBMCs or a T cell subset sorted from them (not recorded which). These receptors originate from a man between 18 and 35 years old who had mild COVID-19 (a few samples of this study predate the infection). Cell type and time point are not known.

The V gene is TRBV25-1, the J gene TRBJ1-1, with TRBD1 matching 8 bases. There are 15 residues in the CDR3. V trimming: 3 bases; J trimming: 4 bases; junction bases outside the gene matches: 7. Looked up from germline, CDR1 is MGHDK and CDR2 is SYGVNS. The CDR3 spells CASSEGTGTITEAFF. As DNA, the CDR3 is TGTGCCAGCAGTGAGGGGACAGGAACGATCACTGAAGCTTTCTTT. The variable domain in full, completed from reference TRBV25-1 and TRBJ1-1, reads EADIYQTPRYLVIGTGKKITLECSQTMGHDKMYWYQQDPGMELHLIHYSYGVNSTEKGDLSSESTVSRIRTEHFPLTLESARPSHTSQYLCASSEGTGTITEAFFGQGTRLTVV.

The genes are TRBV4-3 and TRBJ1-2; tentative D call: TRBD1 (5 bases). CDR3 size: 15 residues. Germline V gene lookup returns CDR1 LGHNA and CDR2 YSLEER. Trimming took 0 bases from V and 8 from J, leaving 16 bases between them. Here the CDR3 DNA reads TGCGCCAGCAGCCAAGATCTGGGGGGAATAGAGGGCTACACCTTC. Translated, it gives CASSQDLGGIEGYTF.